This T cell receptor beta chain was sequenced for a study of T cell repertoires in cytomegalovirus infection. TCRdb re-analysed the reads in MiXCR, keeping a single row per CDR3 protein. The sample has over 450,000 distinct CDR3 sequences, approximately 11% seen once. CDR1 MDHEN and CDR2 SYDVKM come from the germline V gene. This CDR3 has 16 amino acids. Trimming pared 7 bases from V and 3 bases from J, leaving 19 bases between. This clonotype has just a few counts. The chain is built from TRBV28 and TRBJ1-5; D not certain. This clonotype was obtained from a human donor in good health (CMV status not recorded). Some clones in this sample may be carry-over from other donors' samples. The sample comprised PBMCs. The CDR3: CASTSPGGNYNQPQHF. The CDR3, as DNA: TGTGCCAGCACCTCCCCGGGAGGGAACTACAATCAGCCCCAGCATTTT. Using reference TRBV28 and TRBJ1-5 for the parts outside the CDR3, the full variable domain is DVKVTQSSRYLVKRTGEKVFLECVQDMDHENMFWYRQDPGLGLRLIYFSYDVKMKEKGDIPEGYSVSREKKERFSLILESASTNQTSMYLCASTSPGGNYNQPQHFGDGTRLSIL.